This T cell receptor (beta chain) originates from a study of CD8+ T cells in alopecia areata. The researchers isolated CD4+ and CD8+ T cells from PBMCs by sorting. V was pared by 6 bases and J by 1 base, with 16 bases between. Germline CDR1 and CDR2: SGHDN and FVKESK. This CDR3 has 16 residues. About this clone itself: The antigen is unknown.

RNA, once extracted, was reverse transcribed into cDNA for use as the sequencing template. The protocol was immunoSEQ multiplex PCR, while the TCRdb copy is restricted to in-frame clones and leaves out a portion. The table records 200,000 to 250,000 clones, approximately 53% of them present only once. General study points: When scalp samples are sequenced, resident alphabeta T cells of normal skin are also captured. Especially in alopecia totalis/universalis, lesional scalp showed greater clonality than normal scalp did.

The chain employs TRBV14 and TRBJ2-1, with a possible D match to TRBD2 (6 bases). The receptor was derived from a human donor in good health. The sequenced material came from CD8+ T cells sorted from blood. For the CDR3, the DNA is TGTGCCAGCAGTCCCAATTTCGGGGGATCCTACAATGAGCAGTTCTTC. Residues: CASSPNFGGSYNEQFF.